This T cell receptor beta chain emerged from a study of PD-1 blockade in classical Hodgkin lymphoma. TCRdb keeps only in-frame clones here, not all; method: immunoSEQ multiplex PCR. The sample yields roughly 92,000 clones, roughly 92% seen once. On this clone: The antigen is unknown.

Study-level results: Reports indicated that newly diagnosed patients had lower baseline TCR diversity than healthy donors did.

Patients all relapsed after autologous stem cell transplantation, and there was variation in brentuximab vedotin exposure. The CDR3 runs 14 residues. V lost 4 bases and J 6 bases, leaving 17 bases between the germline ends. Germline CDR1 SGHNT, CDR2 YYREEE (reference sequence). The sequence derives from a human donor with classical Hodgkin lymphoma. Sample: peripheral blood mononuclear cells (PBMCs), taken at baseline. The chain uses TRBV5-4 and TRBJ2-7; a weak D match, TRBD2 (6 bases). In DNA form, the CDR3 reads TGTGCCAGCAGCCTCCTAGGAGGGAGTGGCGAGCAGTACTTC. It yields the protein CASSLLGGSGEQYF.